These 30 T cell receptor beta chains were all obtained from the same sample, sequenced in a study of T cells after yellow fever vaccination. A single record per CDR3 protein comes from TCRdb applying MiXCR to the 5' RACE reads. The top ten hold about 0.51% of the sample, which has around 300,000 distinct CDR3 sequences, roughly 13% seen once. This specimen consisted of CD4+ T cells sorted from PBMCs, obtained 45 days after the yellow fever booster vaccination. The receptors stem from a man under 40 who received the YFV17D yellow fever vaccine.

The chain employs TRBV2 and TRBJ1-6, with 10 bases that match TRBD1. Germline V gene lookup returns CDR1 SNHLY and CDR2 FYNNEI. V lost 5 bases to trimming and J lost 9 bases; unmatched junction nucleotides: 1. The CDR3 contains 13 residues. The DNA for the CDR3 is TGTGCCAGCAGTAGGACAGGGGGTTCACCCCTCCACTTT. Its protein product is CASSRTGGSPLHF.

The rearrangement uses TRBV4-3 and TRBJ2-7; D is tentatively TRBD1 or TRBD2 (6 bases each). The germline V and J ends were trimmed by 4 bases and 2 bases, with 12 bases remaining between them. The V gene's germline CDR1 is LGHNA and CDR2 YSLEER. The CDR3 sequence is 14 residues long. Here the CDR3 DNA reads TGCGCCAGCAGCCTAGGGGGGCAGCCCTACGAGCAGTACTTC. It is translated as CASSLGGQPYEQYF.

The DNA for the CDR3 is TGCGCCAGCAGATTGATGACAGGGTCGATGGAGCAGTACTTC. Protein: CASRLMTGSMEQYF. The chain employs TRBV5-1 and TRBJ2-7; 7 bases are a match to TRBD1. This CDR3 is built from 14 residues. CDR1 is SGHRS and CDR2 is YFSETQ in the germline V gene. J was trimmed by 7 bases and V by 5 bases; bases with no gene match: 12.

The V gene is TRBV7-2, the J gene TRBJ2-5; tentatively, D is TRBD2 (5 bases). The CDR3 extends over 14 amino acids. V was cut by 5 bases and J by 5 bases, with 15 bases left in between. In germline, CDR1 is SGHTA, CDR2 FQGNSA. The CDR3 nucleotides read TGTGCCAGCAGCCTACGGGCGGGCGGCGAGACCCAGTACTTC. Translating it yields CASSLRAGGETQYF.

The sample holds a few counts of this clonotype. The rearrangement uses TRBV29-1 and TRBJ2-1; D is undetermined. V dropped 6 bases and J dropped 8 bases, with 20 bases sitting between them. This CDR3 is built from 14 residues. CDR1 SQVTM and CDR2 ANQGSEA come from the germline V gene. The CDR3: CSVVRSRNGYEQFF. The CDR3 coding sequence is TGCAGCGTCGTGAGAAGTAGGAACGGCTATGAGCAGTTCTTC.

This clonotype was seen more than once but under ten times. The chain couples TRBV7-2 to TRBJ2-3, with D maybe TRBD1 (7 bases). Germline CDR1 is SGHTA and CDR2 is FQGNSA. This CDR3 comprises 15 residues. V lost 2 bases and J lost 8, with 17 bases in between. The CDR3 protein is CASSLNSGGHGTQYF. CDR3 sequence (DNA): TGTGCCAGCAGCTTAAATTCAGGGGGGCATGGTACGCAGTATTTT. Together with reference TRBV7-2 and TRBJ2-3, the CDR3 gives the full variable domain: GAGVSQSPSNKVTEKGKDVELRCDPISGHTALYWYRQSLGQGLEFLIYFQGNSAPDKSGLPSDRFSAERTGGSVSTLTIQRTQQEDSAVYLCASSLNSGGHGTQYFGPGTRLTVL.

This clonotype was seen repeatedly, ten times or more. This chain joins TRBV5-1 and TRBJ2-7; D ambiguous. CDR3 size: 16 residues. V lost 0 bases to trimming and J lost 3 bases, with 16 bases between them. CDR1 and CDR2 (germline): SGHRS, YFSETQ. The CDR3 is CASSLDSGPNGYEQYF. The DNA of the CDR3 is TGCGCCAGCAGCTTGGATTCCGGGCCAAACGGCTACGAGCAGTACTTC.

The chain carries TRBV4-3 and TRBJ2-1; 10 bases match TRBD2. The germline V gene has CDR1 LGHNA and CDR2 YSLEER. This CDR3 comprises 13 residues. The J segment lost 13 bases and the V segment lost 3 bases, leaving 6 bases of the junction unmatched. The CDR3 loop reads CASSQNLAGDQFF. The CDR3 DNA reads TGCGCCAGCAGCCAGAACCTAGCGGGAGATCAGTTCTTC.

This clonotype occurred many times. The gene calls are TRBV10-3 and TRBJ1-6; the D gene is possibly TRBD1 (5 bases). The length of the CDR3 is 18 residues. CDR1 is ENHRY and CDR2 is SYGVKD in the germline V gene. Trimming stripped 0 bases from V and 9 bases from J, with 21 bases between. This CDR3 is CAISESAGSLGIGSPLHF. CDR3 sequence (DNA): TGTGCCATCAGTGAGTCGGCAGGGAGTCTGGGTATAGGTTCACCCCTCCACTTT.

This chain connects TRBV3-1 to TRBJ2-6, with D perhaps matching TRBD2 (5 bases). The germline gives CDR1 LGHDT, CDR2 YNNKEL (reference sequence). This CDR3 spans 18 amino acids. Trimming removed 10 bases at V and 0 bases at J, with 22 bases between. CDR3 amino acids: CAITDRRRGISGANVLTF. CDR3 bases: TGTGCCATCACTGACCGGAGACGGGGAATCTCTGGGGCCAACGTCCTGACTTTC.

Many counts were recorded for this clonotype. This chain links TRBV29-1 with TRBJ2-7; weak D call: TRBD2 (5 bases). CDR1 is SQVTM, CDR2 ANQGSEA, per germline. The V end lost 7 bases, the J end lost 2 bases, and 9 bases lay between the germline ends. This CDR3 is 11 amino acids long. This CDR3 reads CSASEAYEQYF. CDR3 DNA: TGCAGCGCGTCGGAGGCCTACGAGCAGTACTTC.

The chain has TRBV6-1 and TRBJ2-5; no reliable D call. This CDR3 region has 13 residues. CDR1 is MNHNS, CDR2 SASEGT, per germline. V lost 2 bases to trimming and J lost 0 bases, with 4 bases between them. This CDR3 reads CASSELYQETQYF. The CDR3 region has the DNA TGTGCCAGCAGTGAACTATACCAAGAGACCCAGTACTTC.

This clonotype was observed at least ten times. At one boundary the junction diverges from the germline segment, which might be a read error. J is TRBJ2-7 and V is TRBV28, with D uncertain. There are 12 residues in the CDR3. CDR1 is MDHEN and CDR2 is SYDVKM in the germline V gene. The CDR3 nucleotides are TGCGCCAGCAGCTTAGGTGATTACGAGCAGTACTTC. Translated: CASSLGDYEQYF.

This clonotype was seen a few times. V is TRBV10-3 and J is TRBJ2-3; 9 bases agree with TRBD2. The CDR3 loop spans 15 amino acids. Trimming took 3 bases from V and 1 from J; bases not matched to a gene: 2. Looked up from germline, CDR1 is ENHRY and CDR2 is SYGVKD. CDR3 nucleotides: TGTGCCATCAGTGACTTAGCGGGAGGCACAGATACGCAGTATTTT. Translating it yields CAISDLAGGTDTQYF.

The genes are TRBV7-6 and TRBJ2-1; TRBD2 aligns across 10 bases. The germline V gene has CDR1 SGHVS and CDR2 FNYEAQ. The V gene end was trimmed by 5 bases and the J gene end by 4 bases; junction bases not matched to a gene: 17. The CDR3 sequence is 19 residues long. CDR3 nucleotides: TGTGCCAGCAGCCTGCGTGGGACTAGCGCATCGCCCGCGTACAATGAGCAGTTCTTC. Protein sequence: CASSLRGTSASPAYNEQFF.

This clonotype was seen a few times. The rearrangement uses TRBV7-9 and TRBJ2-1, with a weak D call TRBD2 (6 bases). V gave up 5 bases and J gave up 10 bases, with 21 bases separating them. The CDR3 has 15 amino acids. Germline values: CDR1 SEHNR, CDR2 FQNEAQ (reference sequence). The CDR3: CASSTSPWAGGEQFF. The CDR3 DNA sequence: TGTGCCAGCAGCACCTCCCCTTGGGCCGGGGGAGAGCAGTTCTTC.

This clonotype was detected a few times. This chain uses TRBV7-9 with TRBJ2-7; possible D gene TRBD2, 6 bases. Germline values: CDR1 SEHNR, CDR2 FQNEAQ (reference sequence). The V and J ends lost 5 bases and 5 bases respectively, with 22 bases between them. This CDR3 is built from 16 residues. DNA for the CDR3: TGTGCCAGCAGCCCTCACCCGGGGGTAGCCTTCGACGAGCAGTACTTC. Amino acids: CASSPHPGVAFDEQYF. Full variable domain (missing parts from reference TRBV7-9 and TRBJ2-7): DTGVSQNPRHKITKRGQNVTFRCDPISEHNRLYWYRQTLGQGPEFLTYFQNEAQLEKSRLLSDRFSAERPKGSFSTLEIQRTEQGDSAMYLCASSPHPGVAFDEQYFGPGTRLTVT.

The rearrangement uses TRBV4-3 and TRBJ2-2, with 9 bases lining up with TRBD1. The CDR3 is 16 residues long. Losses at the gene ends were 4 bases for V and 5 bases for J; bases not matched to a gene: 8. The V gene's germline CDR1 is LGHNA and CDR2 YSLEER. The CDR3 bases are TGCGCCAGCAGCCGCGGACAGGGGTCTAGGACCGGGGAGCTGTTTTTT. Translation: CASSRGQGSRTGELFF.

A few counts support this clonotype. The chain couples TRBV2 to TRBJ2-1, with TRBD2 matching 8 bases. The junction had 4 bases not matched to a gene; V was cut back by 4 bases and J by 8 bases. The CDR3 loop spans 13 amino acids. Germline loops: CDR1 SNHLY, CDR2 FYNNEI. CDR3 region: CASSGGLGDEQFF. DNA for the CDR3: TGTGCCAGCAGTGGGGGACTAGGGGATGAGCAGTTCTTC.

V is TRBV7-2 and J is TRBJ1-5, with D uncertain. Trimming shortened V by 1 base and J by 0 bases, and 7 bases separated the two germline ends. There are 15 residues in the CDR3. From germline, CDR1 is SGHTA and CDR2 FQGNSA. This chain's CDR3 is CASSLGTDSNQPQHF. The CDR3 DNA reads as TGTGCCAGCAGCTTAGGGACGGATAGCAATCAGCCCCAGCATTTT.

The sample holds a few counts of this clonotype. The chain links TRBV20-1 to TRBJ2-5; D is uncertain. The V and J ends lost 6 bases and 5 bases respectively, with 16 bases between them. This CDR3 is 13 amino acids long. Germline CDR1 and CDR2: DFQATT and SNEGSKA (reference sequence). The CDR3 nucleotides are TGCAGTGCCCAATTGGTTTCCGGGGAGACCCAGTACTTC. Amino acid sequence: CSAQLVSGETQYF.

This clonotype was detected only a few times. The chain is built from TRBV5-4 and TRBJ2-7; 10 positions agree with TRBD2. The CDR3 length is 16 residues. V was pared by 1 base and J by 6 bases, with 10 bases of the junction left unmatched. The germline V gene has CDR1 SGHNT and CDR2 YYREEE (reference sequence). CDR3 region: CASSLQASGSYTEQYF. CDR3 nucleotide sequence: TGTGCCAGCAGCTTGCAGGCTAGCGGGAGTTATACCGAGCAGTACTTC.

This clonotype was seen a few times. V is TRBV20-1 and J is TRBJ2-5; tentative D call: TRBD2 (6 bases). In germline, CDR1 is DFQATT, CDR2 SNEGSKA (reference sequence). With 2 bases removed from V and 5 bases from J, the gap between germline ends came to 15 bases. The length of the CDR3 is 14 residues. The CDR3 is CSARSLLALETQYF. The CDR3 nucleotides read TGCAGTGCTAGATCACTACTAGCTCTGGAGACCCAGTACTTC.

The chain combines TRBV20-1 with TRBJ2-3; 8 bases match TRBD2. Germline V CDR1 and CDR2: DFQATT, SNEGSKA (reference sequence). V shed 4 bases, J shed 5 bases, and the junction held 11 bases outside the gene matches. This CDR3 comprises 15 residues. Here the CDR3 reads CSAKRYVAGQDTQYF. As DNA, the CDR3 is TGCAGTGCTAAGCGATACGTAGCGGGGCAAGATACGCAGTATTTT.

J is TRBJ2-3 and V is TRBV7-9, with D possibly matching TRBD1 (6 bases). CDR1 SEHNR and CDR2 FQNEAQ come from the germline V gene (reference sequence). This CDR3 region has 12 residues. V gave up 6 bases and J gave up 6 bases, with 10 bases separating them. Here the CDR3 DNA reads TGTGCCAGCAGGAGCACAGGGGATACGCAGTATTTT. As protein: CASRSTGDTQYF.

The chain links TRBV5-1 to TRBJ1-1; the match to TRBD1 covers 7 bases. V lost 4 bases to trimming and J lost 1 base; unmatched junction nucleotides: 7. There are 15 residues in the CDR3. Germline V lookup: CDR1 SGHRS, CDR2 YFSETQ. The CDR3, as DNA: TGCGCCAGCAGCGGCACCGGGACAGCGAACACTGAAGCTTTCTTT. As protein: CASSGTGTANTEAFF.

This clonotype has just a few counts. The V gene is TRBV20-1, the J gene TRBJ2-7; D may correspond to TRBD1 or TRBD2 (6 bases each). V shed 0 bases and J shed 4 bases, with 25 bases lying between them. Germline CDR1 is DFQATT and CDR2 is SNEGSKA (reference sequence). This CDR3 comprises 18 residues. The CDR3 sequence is CSARDPGAGTSYGYEQYF. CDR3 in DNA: TGCAGTGCTAGAGACCCGGGGGCCGGTACTAGCTACGGGTACGAGCAGTACTTC.

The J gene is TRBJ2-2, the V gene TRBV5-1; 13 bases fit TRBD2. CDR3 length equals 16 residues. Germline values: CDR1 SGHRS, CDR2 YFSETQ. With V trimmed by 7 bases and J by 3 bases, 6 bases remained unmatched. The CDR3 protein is CASGGLAGEHTGELFF. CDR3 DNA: TGCGCCAGCGGCGGACTAGCGGGAGAACACACCGGGGAGCTGTTTTTT.

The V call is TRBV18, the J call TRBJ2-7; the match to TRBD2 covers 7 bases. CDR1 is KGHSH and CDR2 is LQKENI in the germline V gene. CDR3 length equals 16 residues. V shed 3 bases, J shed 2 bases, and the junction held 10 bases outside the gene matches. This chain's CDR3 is CASSPVLASGPYEQYF. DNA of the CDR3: TGTGCCAGCTCACCGGTTCTGGCTAGCGGCCCCTACGAGCAGTACTTC.

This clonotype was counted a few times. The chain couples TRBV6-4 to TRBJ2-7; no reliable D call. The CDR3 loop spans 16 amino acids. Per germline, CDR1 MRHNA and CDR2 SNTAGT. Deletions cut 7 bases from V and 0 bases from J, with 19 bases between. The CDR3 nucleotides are TGTGCCAGCACCAGCCCAGTATCAAAAAGCTCCTACGAGCAGTACTTC. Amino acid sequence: CASTSPVSKSSYEQYF.